Listed below are T cell receptor beta chains from one sample, sequenced in a study of blood T cell repertoires in COVID-19. TCRdb keeps only in-frame clones here, not all; method: immunoSEQ multiplex PCR. The repertoire has 250,000 or so clones, roughly 85% of them found once; the top ten carry 3% to 3.5%. Material: peripheral blood. These receptors all come from a young man with active or convalescent COVID-19. Both conserved end residues are part of each CDR3. The D gene is left open where the match is weak. Clone size is stated in some rows and not others, as once, few, many or a class when expanded.

v_gene: TRBV7-2; j_gene: TRBJ2-3; abundance: -; d_gene: -; CDR3nt: TGTGCCAGCAGCTTAGGTCCGAGTACAGATACGCAGTATTTT; CDR3aa: CASSLGPSTDTQYF
v_gene: TRBV5-1; j_gene: TRBJ1-1; abundance: -; d_gene: -; CDR3nt: TGCGCCAGCAGCGTCACCCCCTATGCAGGTTCCGAAGCTTTCTTT; CDR3aa: CASSVTPYAGSEAFF
v_gene: TRBV29-1; j_gene: TRBJ1-1; abundance: -; d_gene: -; CDR3nt: TGCAGCGTTCGGTTGGGAGGACTTAACACTGAAGCTTTCTTT; CDR3aa: CSVRLGGLNTEAFF
v_gene: TRBV5-1; j_gene: TRBJ2-1; abundance: -; d_gene: TRBD2; CDR3nt: TGCGCCAGCAGTACCGGGACTACAGGCAATGAGCAGTTCTTC; CDR3aa: CASSTGTTGNEQFF
v_gene: TRBV11-2; j_gene: TRBJ1-3; abundance: -; d_gene: -; CDR3nt: TGTGCCAGCAGACAAGGGGGTCCTGGAAACACCATATATTTT; CDR3aa: CASRQGGPGNTIYF
v_gene: TRBV7-2; j_gene: TRBJ2-7; abundance: -; d_gene: TRBD1; CDR3nt: TGTGCCAGCAGCCTAGGACAGGGGGAATACTACGAGCAGTACTTC; CDR3aa: CASSLGQGEYYEQYF
v_gene: TRBV4-3; j_gene: TRBJ1-4; abundance: -; d_gene: TRBD1; CDR3nt: TGCGCCAGCAGCCTCTCGATGGGACAGGGTAATGAAAAACTGTTTTTT; CDR3aa: CASSLSMGQGNEKLFF
v_gene: TRBV4-3; j_gene: TRBJ2-2; abundance: -; d_gene: -; CDR3nt: TGCGCCAGCAGCCAAGGGGGCGGGGTGAACACCGGGGAGCTGTTTTTT; CDR3aa: CASSQGGGVNTGELFF
v_gene: TRBV2; j_gene: TRBJ1-4; abundance: -; d_gene: TRBD1; CDR3nt: TGTGCCAGCAGTTTACAGGGGGCTCGTGAAAAACTGTTTTTT; CDR3aa: CASSLQGAREKLFF
v_gene: TRBV5-1; j_gene: TRBJ2-2; abundance: -; d_gene: TRBD1; CDR3nt: TGCGCCAGCAGCTTGGCCGGGACAGGAATTAACACCGGGGAGCTGTTTTTT; CDR3aa: CASSLAGTGINTGELFF
v_gene: TRBV29-1; j_gene: TRBJ2-1; abundance: -; d_gene: TRBD2; CDR3nt: TGCAGCGTGCCGGGACTAGCGGGCAATGAGCAGTTCTTC; CDR3aa: CSVPGLAGNEQFF
v_gene: TRBV5-1; j_gene: TRBJ1-1; abundance: -; d_gene: TRBD1; CDR3nt: TGCGCCAGCAGCCAGGGACAGACGAACACTGAAGCTTTCTTT; CDR3aa: CASSQGQTNTEAFF
v_gene: TRBV19; j_gene: TRBJ1-6; abundance: -; d_gene: TRBD1; CDR3nt: TGTGCCAGTATGGTCGACAGGGGAAGTAATTCACCCCTCCACTTT; CDR3aa: CASMVDRGSNSPLHF
v_gene: TRBV19; j_gene: TRBJ1-1; abundance: -; d_gene: -; CDR3nt: TGTGCCAGTAGTATGGGGACTACCGGGACTGAAGCTTTCTTT; CDR3aa: CASSMGTTGTEAFF
v_gene: TRBV7-2; j_gene: TRBJ1-1; abundance: -; d_gene: -; CDR3nt: TGTGCCAGCAGCTTAGTGTTCAGGGACACTGAAGCTTTCTTT; CDR3aa: CASSLVFRDTEAFF
v_gene: TRBV12-3/TRBV12-4; j_gene: TRBJ1-2; abundance: once; d_gene: -; CDR3nt: TGTGCCAGCAGTTTTAACTCTAACTATGGCTACACCTTC; CDR3aa: CASSFNSNYGYTF
v_gene: TRBV12-3/TRBV12-4; j_gene: TRBJ1-1; abundance: -; d_gene: -; CDR3nt: TGTGCCAGCAGTTTCTCCAGGGGAGTGGCTGCTTTCTTT; CDR3aa: CASSFSRGVAAFF
v_gene: TRBV5-4; j_gene: TRBJ1-6; abundance: -; d_gene: -; CDR3nt: TGTGCCAGCAGCTTGCAGAGCGGCAATTCACCCCTCCACTTT; CDR3aa: CASSLQSGNSPLHF
v_gene: TRBV13; j_gene: TRBJ2-3; abundance: once; d_gene: TRBD2; CDR3nt: TGTGCCAGCAGCCGACTCCTAGCGGGAGATACGCAGTATTTT; CDR3aa: CASSRLLAGDTQYF
v_gene: TRBV19; j_gene: TRBJ2-1; abundance: -; d_gene: TRBD1; CDR3nt: TGTGCCAGTAGTACCCCGGACAGGGGGAAGGGGCCATACAATGAGCAGTTCTTC; CDR3aa: CASSTPDRGKGPYNEQFF
v_gene: TRBV27; j_gene: TRBJ2-3; abundance: -; d_gene: TRBD2; CDR3nt: TGTGCCAGCAGTTTAGGACTAGCGGGTAGCACAGATACGCAGTATTTT; CDR3aa: CASSLGLAGSTDTQYF
v_gene: TRBV30; j_gene: TRBJ1-1; abundance: once; d_gene: -; CDR3nt: TGTGCCTGGAGGGCACAGGGCGAGAACACTGAAGCTTTCTTT; CDR3aa: CAWRAQGENTEAFF
v_gene: TRBV4-2; j_gene: TRBJ2-4; abundance: -; d_gene: TRBD2; CDR3nt: TGTGCCAGCAGCCCGACATCCCTTAGCGGGAGTGGCAAAAACATTCAGTACTTC; CDR3aa: CASSPTSLSGSGKNIQYF
v_gene: TRBV5-4; j_gene: TRBJ2-3; abundance: -; d_gene: TRBD1; CDR3nt: TGTGCCAGCAGCCCCCCGGGACAGGGTTCCACAGATACGCAGTATTTT; CDR3aa: CASSPPGQGSTDTQYF